The 13 T cell receptor beta chains in this list originate from one sample, sequenced in a study of T-cell memory formation after mild COVID-19. TCRdb processed the 5' RACE reads anew with MiXCR; each CDR3 protein has one entry. The table records hundreds of thousands of distinct CDR3 sequences, over 13% of them present only once. The sequencing sample was made of PBMCs or a T cell subset sorted from them (not recorded which). These receptors originate from a man between 18 and 35 years old who had mild COVID-19 (a few samples of this study predate the infection). Cell type and time point are not known.

This clonotype showed up just a few times. V usage is TRBV6-2 or TRBV6-3 and J usage is TRBJ2-7; D is ambiguous. The V end was cut by 2 bases, the J end by 7 bases, with 15 bases between. The germline CDR1 and CDR2 sequences are MNHEY and SVGEGT. The CDR3 length is 14 residues. The CDR3 region has the DNA TGTGCCAGCAGTTACACCATGACACGTTGGGAGCAGTACGTC. Protein: CASSYTMTRWEQYV.

The V call is TRBV20-1, the J call TRBJ1-2; tentative D call: TRBD1 (6 bases). This CDR3 contains 13 residues. Trimming took 7 bases from V and 5 from J, leaving 17 bases between them. Germline V lookup: CDR1 DFQATT, CDR2 SNEGSKA (reference sequence). The CDR3 loop reads CSGTQGSVYGYTF. DNA for the CDR3: TGCAGTGGGACACAGGGTTCCGTATATGGCTACACCTTC.

V usage is TRBV5-4 and J usage is TRBJ2-3; D is perhaps TRBD2 (6 bases). Per germline, CDR1 SGHNT and CDR2 YYREEE (reference sequence). The V end was cut by 2 bases, the J end by 4 bases, with 8 bases between. CDR3 length: 13 residues. In nucleotides, the CDR3 is TGTGCCAGCAGCTTCGCTAGCGCAGATACGCAGTATTTT. Protein product: CASSFASADTQYF. Full variable domain (rest looked up from reference TRBV5-4 and TRBJ2-3): ETGVTQSPTHLIKTRGQQVTLRCSSQSGHNTVSWYQQALGQGPQFIFQYYREEENGRGNFPPRFSGLQFPNYSSELNVNALELDDSALYLCASSFASADTQYFGPGTRLTVL.

This clonotype came up a few times. The chain combines TRBV7-9 with TRBJ2-2, with TRBD1 matching 9 bases. The CDR3 sequence is 14 residues long. The germline gives CDR1 SEHNR, CDR2 FQNEAQ (reference sequence). J was trimmed by 6 bases and V by 5 bases; bases with no gene match: 4. This chain's CDR3 is CASSPGQGPGELFF. The CDR3 DNA reads TGTGCCAGCAGCCCTGGACAGGGGCCCGGGGAGCTGTTTTTT. The full variable domain, in which reference TRBV7-9 and TRBJ2-2 provide the parts outside the CDR3, is DTGVSQNPRHKITKRGQNVTFRCDPISEHNRLYWYRQTLGQGPEFLTYFQNEAQLEKSRLLSDRFSAERPKGSFSTLEIQRTEQGDSAMYLCASSPGQGPGELFFGEGSRLTVL.

The table lists this clonotype with a few counts. The CDR3 DNA follows: TGTGCCAGCACCTCGACAGGCGGCAACTATGGCTACACCTTC. Amino acid sequence: CASTSTGGNYGYTF. The chain uses TRBV12-3 or TRBV12-4 and TRBJ1-2; possible D gene TRBD1, 6 bases. This CDR3 is built from 14 residues. The V end was cut by 7 bases, the J end by 2 bases, with 14 bases between.

J is TRBJ1-2 and V is TRBV11-2; D is perhaps TRBD1 (5 bases). Trimming took 6 bases from V and 2 from J, leaving 13 bases between them. The CDR3 consists of 14 residues. Germline V lookup: CDR1 SGHAT, CDR2 FQNNGV. The CDR3 sequence is CASSRPGGNYGYTF. CDR3 sequence (DNA): TGTGCCAGCAGTCGACCCGGGGGAAACTATGGCTACACCTTC.

The rearrangement joins TRBV4-2 to TRBJ2-3, with D possibly TRBD2 on 5 matching bases. Germline V gene data show CDR1 as LGHNA and CDR2 as YNFKEQ. V was pared by 0 bases and J by 1 base, with 11 bases between. This CDR3 has 16 residues. The CDR3 protein is CASSQEATRRTDTQYF. As DNA, the CDR3 is TGTGCCAGCAGCCAAGAGGCCACTAGACGCACAGATACGCAGTATTTT.

The V and J genes are TRBV14 and TRBJ1-4; no reliable D call. The germline V gene encodes CDR1 SGHDN and CDR2 FVKESK. The CDR3 runs to 12 residues. Between the trimmed V and J ends, which lost 2 bases and 10 bases, there was a span of 8 bases. The CDR3 DNA reads as TGTGCCAGCAGCCAACTGGAAGGAAAACTGTTTTTT. Translation gives CASSQLEGKLFF.

J is TRBJ2-5 and V is TRBV9; 10 bases line up with TRBD1. Trimming at V came to 3 bases and at J to 4 bases, leaving 9 bases not matched to a gene. Germline V gene lookup returns CDR1 SGDLS and CDR2 YYNGEE. The CDR3 consists of 16 residues. The DNA for the CDR3 is TGTGCCAGCAGCGCTCGGGACAGGGGCCCCCCAGAGACCCAGTACTTC. Residues: CASSARDRGPPETQYF. Combining the CDR3 with reference TRBV9 and TRBJ2-5 gives the whole variable domain DSGVTQTPKHLITATGQRVTLRCSPRSGDLSVYWYQQSLDQGLQFLIQYYNGEERAKGNILERFSAQQFPDLHSELNLSSLELGDSALYFCASSARDRGPPETQYFGPGTRLLVL.

This clonotype was counted a few times. The chain couples TRBV5-1 to TRBJ1-1; possibly TRBD1 for D (5 bases). This CDR3 spans 15 amino acids. CDR1 is SGHRS, CDR2 YFSETQ, per germline. The ends were cut back, 6 bases at V and 3 bases at J, with 18 bases in the middle. The chain's CDR3 is CASNLTGDSDTEAFF. Written as DNA, the CDR3 is TGCGCCAGCAACCTAACCGGTGACAGTGACACTGAAGCTTTCTTT.

The genes are TRBV7-2 and TRBJ1-1; the D gene is possibly TRBD1 (5 bases). V was shortened by 4 bases and J by 0 bases, with 18 bases between the two germline ends. Germline-derived CDR1 and CDR2 are SGHTA and FQGNSA. This CDR3 has 17 residues. The CDR3 spells CASSSDRGGAMNTEAFF. The CDR3 nucleotides are TGTGCCAGCAGCTCGGATCGTGGCGGGGCTATGAACACTGAAGCTTTCTTT.

The chain links TRBV6-5 to TRBJ1-2; a weak D match, TRBD1 (5 bases). This CDR3 has 12 amino acids. V was trimmed by 8 bases and J by 5 bases, leaving 12 bases between them. Per germline, CDR1 MNHEY and CDR2 SVGAGI. CDR3 coding DNA: TGTGCCAGCCTGCTTCCAGGGTATGGCTACACCTTC. Amino acids: CASLLPGYGYTF.

The chain employs TRBV7-3 and TRBJ2-1, with 10 positions matching TRBD1. The trim removed 4 bases at V and 8 bases at J, leaving 11 bases unmatched. Germline loops: CDR1 SGHTA, CDR2 FQGTGA. This CDR3 is built from 16 residues. CDR3 nucleotide sequence: TGTGCCAGCAGCTCAGACCGGGACAGGGGACAGGATGAGCAGTTCTTC. This encodes CASSSDRDRGQDEQFF.